This T cell receptor (beta chain) emerged from a study of regulatory T cells in long-lasting Graves disease. Findings and limits, study-wide: Sharing of public clonotypes was greater in persistent patients (more than 2,500) than in new patients (roughly 1,000). Peripheral blood alone, not thyroid tissue, underwent study. The small sample size may have reduced accuracy.

Arm-PCR of CDR3 regions and iRepertoire HTBI primers were the basis on which TCR beta libraries were built. Via MiXCR, TCRdb re-called the multiplex PCR reads, giving one row per CDR3 protein. The sample gives about 400,000 distinct CDR3 sequences, less than 25% of which show up once; 20% to 25% is in the top ten. This clonotype has a handful of counts. What it binds is unknown. Time point given: persistent/refractory GD, antithyroid drugs over 5 years with positive TRAb. The TCR library was made from RNA extracted from PBMCs. Looked up from germline, CDR1 is LNHNV and CDR2 is YYDKDF (reference sequence). V was pared by 0 bases and J by 0 bases, with 7 bases of the junction left unmatched. The CDR3 contains 17 residues.

Sequenced material: peripheral blood mononuclear cells (PBMCs), taken when the disease was refractory, from a patient treated with antithyroid drugs. This sequence joins TRBV15 and TRBJ2-5; 7 positions match TRBD1. This clonotype was sampled from a female donor with Graves disease. The CDR3 is CATSREYVGTDQETQYF. For the CDR3, the DNA is TGTGCCACCAGCAGAGAATATGTGGGGACAGACCAAGAGACCCAGTACTTC.